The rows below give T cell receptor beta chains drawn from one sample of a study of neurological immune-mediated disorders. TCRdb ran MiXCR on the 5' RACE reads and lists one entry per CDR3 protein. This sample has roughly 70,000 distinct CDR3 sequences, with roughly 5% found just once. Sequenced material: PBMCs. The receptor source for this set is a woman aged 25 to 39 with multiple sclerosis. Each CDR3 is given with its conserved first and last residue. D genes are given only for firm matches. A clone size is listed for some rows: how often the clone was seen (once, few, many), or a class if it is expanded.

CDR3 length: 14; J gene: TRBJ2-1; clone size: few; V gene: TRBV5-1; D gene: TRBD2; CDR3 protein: CASSLTGGNNEQFF; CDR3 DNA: TGCGCCAGCAGCTTGACGGGGGGAAATAATGAGCAGTTCTTC
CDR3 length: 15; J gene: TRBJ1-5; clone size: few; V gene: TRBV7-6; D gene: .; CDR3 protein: CASSLEGRAGQPQHF; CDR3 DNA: TGTGCCAGCAGCTTAGAGGGCAGGGCGGGCCAGCCCCAGCATTTT
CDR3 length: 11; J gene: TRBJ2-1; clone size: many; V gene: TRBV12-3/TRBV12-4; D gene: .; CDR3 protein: CASSSDSGQFF; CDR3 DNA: TGTGCCAGCAGTTCGGACAGCGGGCAGTTCTTC
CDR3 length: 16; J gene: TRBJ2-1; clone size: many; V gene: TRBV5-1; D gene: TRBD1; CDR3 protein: CASSPGWDRAFGEQFF; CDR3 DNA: TGCGCCAGCAGCCCCGGATGGGACAGGGCGTTCGGTGAGCAGTTCTTC
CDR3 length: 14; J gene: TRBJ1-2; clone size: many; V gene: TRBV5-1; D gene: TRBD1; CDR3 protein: CASSLAGQGHGYTF; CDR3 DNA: TGCGCCAGCAGCTTGGCCGGACAGGGACATGGCTACACCTTC
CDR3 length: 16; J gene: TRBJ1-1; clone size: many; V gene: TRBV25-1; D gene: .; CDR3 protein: CASSDAFGGQNTEAFF; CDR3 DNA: TGTGCCAGCAGTGATGCTTTCGGGGGACAGAACACTGAAGCTTTCTTT
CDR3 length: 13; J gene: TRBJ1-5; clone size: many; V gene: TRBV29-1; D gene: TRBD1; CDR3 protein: CSAQEGANQPQHF; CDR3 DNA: TGCAGCGCTCAGGAGGGGGCCAATCAGCCCCAGCATTTT
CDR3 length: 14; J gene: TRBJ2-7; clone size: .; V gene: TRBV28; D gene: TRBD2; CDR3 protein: CASSLGGILYEQYF; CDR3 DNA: TGTGCCAGCAGTTTGGGGGGGATCCTTTACGAGCAGTACTTC
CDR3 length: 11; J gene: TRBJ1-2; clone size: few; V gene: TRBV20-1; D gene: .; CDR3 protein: CSVETGVGYTF; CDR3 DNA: TGCAGTGTTGAGACAGGTGTTGGCTACACCTTC
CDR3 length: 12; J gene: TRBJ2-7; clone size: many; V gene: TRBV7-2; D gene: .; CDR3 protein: CASSLAGREQYF; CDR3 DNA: TGTGCCAGCAGCTTAGCGGGGAGAGAGCAGTACTTC
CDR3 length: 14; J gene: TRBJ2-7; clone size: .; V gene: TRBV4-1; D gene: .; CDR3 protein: CASSQTRGAYEQYF; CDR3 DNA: TGCGCCAGCAGCCAAACTAGAGGGGCCTACGAGCAGTACTTC
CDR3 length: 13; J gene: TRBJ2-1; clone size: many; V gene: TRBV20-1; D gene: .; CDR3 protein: CSGGGASGNEQFF; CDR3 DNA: TGCAGTGGTGGGGGGGCTTCGGGCAATGAGCAGTTCTTC
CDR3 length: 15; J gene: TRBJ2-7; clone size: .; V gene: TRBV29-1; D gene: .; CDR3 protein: CSVGDLEMGYYEQYF; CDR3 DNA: TGCAGCGTTGGAGATTTGGAAATGGGTTACTACGAGCAGTACTTC
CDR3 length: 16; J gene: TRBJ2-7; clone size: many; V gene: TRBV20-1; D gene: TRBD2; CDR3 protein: CSARVPRGRAMNEQYF; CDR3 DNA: TGCAGTGCTAGAGTTCCCCGTGGGAGGGCCATGAACGAGCAGTACTTC
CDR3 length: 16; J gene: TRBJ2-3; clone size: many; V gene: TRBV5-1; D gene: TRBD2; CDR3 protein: CASSLFAGGRTDTQYF; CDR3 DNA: TGCGCCAGCAGCTTGTTCGCGGGGGGCCGCACAGATACGCAGTATTTT
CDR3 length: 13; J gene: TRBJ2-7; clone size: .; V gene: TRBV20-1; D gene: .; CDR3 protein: CSAKSGTHYEQYF; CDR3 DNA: TGCAGTGCTAAGAGTGGGACTCACTACGAGCAGTACTTC
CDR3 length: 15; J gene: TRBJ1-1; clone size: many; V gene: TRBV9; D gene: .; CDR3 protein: CASSVGGPAGTEAFF; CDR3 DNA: TGTGCCAGCAGCGTAGGGGGTCCGGCGGGCACTGAAGCTTTCTTT
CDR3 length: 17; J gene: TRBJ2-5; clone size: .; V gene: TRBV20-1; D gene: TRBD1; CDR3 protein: CSARLGGQVRIQETQYF; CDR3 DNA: TGCAGTGCTAGACTAGGGGGACAGGTCAGGATCCAAGAGACCCAGTACTTC
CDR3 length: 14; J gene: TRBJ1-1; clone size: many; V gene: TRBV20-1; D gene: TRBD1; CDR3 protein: CSARGTGGRTEAFF; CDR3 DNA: TGCAGTGCTAGGGGGACAGGGGGCCGCACTGAAGCTTTCTTT
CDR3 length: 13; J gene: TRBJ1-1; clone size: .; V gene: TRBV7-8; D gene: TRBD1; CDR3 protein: CASTIRGQNEAFF; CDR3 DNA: TGTGCCAGCACCATTAGGGGACAGAACGAAGCTTTCTTT
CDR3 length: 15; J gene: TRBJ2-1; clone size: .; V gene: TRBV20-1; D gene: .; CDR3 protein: CSASPTWTTWEEQFF; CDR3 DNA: TGCAGTGCTAGCCCAACCTGGACAACTTGGGAGGAGCAGTTCTTC
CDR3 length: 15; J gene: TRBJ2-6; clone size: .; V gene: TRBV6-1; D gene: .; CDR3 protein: CASSESSSGANVLTF; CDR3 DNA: TGTGCCAGCAGTGAGAGCTCCTCTGGGGCCAACGTCCTGACTTTC
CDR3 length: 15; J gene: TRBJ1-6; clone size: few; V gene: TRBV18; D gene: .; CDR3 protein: CASSPTRSRDSPLHF; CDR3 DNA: TGTGCCAGCTCACCTACGAGGAGCCGCGATTCACCCCTCCACTTT
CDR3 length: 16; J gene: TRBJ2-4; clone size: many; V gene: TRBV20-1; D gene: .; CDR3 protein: CSASDEGEGTKNIQYF; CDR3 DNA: TGCAGTGCTAGTGACGAGGGAGAGGGAACCAAAAACATTCAGTACTTC
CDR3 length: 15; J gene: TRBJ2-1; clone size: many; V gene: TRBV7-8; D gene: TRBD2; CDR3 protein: CASSYSSGGHNEQFF; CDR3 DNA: TGTGCCAGCAGCTATTCTAGCGGGGGGCACAATGAGCAGTTCTTC
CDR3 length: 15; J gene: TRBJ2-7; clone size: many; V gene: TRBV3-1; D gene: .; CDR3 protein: CASSTLKSDPYEQYF; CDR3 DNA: TGTGCCAGCAGTACCCTAAAGTCGGACCCCTACGAGCAGTACTTC
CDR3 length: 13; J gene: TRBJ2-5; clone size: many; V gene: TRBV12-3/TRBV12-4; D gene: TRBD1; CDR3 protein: CASRVTGVGTQYF; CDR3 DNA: TGTGCCAGCAGAGTGACAGGGGTGGGGACCCAGTACTTC
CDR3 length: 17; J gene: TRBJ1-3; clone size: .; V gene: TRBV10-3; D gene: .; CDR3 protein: CAISETILQQDGNTIYF; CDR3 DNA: TGTGCCATCAGTGAGACCATCCTACAGCAGGATGGAAACACCATATATTTT
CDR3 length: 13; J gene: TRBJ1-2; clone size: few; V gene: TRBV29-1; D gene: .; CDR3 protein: CSVVGQTNYGYTF; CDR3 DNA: TGCAGCGTTGTGGGCCAGACTAACTATGGCTACACCTTC